The source of this T cell receptor (beta chain) is a study of blood T cells in healthy people across ages. The table lists this clonotype with many counts. Its antigen remains unknown. Russia was home to the donors, healthy Caucasian individuals aged roughly 6 to 90. A second PCR, run for roughly 7 to 12 cycles, used a sample-barcoded 5' primer plus a J-beta primer mix. All samples gave at least 2.5 million CDR3-containing paired-end reads. One entry per CDR3 protein, called by TCRdb with MiXCR from the 5' RACE reads. The sample contains about 970,000 distinct CDR3 sequences, about 51% of which appear only once. Points from the study as a whole: Diversity of TCR beta per million T cells declined in a roughly linear way with age.

The CDR3 sequence is 16 residues long. Germline CDR1 is MGHRA and CDR2 is YSYEKL. V was pared by 4 bases and J by 3 bases, with 16 bases between. The sequenced sample consisted of blood. This chain connects TRBV4-1 to TRBJ2-1; a weak D match, TRBD1 (6 bases). The receptor was derived from a woman aged 60-75 years in good health. The CDR3 DNA is TGCGCCAGCAGCCCCGTCGGCAGGGGAATCTACAATGAGCAGTTCTTC. This translates into CASSPVGRGIYNEQFF.